This T cell receptor beta chain was sequenced during a study of response to subunit inactivated influenza vaccine. Each CDR3 protein gets one entry after TCRdb re-called the RT-PCR reads with MiXCR. Of hundreds of thousands of distinct CDR3 sequences in the sample, around 18% were seen once. CDR3 length: 17 residues. V lost 6 bases, J lost 7 bases, and 25 bases lay in between. Germline V gives CDR1 MNHNS, CDR2 SASEGT. In its sample, this clonotype was seen a few times. The clonotype originates from a man aged 50 to 59 who received an inactivated influenza vaccine. The sample in question was PBMCs from blood, obtained around 5 days after vaccination. This chain uses TRBV6-1 with TRBJ2-1; a possible D gene is TRBD2 (6 bases). CDR3 loop: CASSPRLVRASGNEQFF. The CDR3 region has the DNA TGTGCCAGCAGCCCAAGACTAGTAAGGGCATCGGGGAATGAGCAGTTCTTC.